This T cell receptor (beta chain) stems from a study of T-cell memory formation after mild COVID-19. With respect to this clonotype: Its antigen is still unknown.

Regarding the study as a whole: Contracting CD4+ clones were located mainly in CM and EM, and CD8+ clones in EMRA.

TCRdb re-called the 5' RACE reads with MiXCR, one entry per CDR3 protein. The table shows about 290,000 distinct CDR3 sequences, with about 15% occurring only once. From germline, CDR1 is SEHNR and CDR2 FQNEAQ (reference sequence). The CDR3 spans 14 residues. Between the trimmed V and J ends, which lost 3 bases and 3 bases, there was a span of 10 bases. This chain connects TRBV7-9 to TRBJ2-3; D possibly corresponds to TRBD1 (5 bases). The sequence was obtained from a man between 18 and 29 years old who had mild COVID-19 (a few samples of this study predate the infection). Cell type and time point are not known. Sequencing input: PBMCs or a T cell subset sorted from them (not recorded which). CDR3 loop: CASSLTYRTDTQYF. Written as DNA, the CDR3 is TGTGCCAGCAGCTTGACCTACAGGACAGATACGCAGTATTTT.